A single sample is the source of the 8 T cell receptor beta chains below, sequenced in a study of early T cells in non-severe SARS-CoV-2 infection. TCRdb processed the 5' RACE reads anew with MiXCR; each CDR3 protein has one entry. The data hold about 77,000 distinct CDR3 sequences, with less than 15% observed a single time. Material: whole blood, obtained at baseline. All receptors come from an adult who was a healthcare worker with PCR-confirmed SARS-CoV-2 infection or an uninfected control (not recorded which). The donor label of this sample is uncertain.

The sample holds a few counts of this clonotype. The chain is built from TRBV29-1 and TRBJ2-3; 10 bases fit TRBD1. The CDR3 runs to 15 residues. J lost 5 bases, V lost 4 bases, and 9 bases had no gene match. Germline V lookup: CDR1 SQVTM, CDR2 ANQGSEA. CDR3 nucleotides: TGCAGCGTTGGAGGGACAAGGACAGGGGGAGATACGCAGTATTTT. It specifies CSVGGTRTGGDTQYF.

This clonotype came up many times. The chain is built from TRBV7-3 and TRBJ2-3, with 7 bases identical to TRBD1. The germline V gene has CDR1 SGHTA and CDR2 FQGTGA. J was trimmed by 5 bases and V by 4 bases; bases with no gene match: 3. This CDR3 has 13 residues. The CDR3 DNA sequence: TGTGCCAGCAGCTCCGCAGGGGGAGATACGCAGTATTTT. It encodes CASSSAGGDTQYF.

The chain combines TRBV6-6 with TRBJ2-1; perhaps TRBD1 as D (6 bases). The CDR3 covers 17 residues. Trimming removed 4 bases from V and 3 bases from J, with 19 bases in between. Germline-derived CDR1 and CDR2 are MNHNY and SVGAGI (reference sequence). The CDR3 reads CASSLGFRTEIYNEQFF. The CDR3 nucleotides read TGTGCCAGCAGTTTAGGATTTAGGACAGAGATCTACAATGAGCAGTTCTTC.

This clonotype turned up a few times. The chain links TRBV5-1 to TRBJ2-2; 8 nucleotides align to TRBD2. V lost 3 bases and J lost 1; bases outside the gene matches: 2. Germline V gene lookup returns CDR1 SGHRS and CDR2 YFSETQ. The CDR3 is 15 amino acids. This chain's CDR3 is CASSSGGENTGELFF. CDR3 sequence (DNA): TGCGCCAGCAGCTCCGGGGGGGAGAACACCGGGGAGCTGTTTTTT.

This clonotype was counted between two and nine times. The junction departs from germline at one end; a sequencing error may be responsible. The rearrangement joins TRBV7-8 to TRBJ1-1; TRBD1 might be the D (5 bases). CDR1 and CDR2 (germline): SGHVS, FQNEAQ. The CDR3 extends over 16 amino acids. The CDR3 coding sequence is TGTGCCAGCACCTTAGACGAGAGTGGGGGGAACACTGAAGCTTTCTTT. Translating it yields CASTLDESGGNTEAFF.

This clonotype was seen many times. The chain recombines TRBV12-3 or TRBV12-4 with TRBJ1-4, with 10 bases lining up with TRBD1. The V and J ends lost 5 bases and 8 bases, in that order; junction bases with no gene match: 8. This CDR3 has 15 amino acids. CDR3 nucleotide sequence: TGTGCCAGCAGTCGCTCCGGGACAGGGGTCGAAAAACTGTTTTTT. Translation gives CASSRSGTGVEKLFF.

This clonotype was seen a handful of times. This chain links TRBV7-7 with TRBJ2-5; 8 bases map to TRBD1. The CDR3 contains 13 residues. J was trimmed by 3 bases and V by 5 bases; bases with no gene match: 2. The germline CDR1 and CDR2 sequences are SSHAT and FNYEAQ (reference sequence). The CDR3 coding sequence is TGTGCCAGCAGCAAGACAGGGGAAGAGACCCAGTACTTC. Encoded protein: CASSKTGEETQYF.

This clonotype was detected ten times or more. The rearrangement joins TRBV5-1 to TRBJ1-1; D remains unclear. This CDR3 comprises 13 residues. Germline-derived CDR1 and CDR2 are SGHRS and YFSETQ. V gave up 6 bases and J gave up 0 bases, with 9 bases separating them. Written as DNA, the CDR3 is TGCGCCAGCAAAGTGATGATGAACACTGAAGCTTTCTTT. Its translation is CASKVMMNTEAFF.